This entry lists 8 T cell receptor beta chains sequenced from one sample in a study of cytomegalovirus exposure and HLA in healthy donors. The study ran its PCR with 60 Vbeta and 13 Jbeta primers. Profiling relied on immunoSEQ multiplex PCR, and the TCRdb table lists in-frame clones only, not all of them. Of around 150,000 clones in the sample, roughly 70% were seen once. The source material was PBMCs. These receptor sequences come from a woman aged 50 to 60 in good health and CMV-seropositive.

The chain recombines TRBV5-1 with TRBJ2-7; 12 bases are a match to TRBD2. This CDR3 is 15 amino acids long. The V gene's germline CDR1 is SGHRS and CDR2 YFSETQ. The V segment lost 0 bases and the J segment 3 bases; nucleotides outside the gene matches: 1. In nucleotides, the CDR3 is TGCGCCAGCAGCTTGGGGACTAGCGGGGTCTACGAGCAGTACTTC. Translating gives CASSLGTSGVYEQYF.

The J gene is TRBJ2-1, the V gene TRBV5-1, with 10 positions matching TRBD2. Trimming cost V 4 bases and J 9 bases; bases outside gene matches: 7. The CDR3 runs 14 residues. Germline lookup yields CDR1 SGHRS and CDR2 YFSETQ. For the CDR3, the DNA is TGCGCCAGCAGCGCCGGGACTAGCGCAGCTGAGCAGTTCTTC. This translates into CASSAGTSAAEQFF.

This clone was detected once. This chain connects TRBV7-8 to TRBJ1-2; a possible D gene is TRBD1 (6 bases). The CDR3 extends over 13 amino acids. Germline V lookup: CDR1 SGHVS, CDR2 FQNEAQ. The germline V and J ends were trimmed by 3 bases and 5 bases, with 10 bases remaining between them. CDR3 protein: CASSFRGGYGYTF. Written as DNA, the CDR3 is TGTGCCAGCAGCTTTCGAGGGGGTTATGGCTACACCTTC.

The table lists this clone with a few counts. The chain couples TRBV6-5 to TRBJ2-7; perhaps TRBD2 as D (5 bases). There are 14 residues in the CDR3. Trimming took off 7 bases at V and 2 bases at J, with 15 bases between the two ends. CDR1 and CDR2 from the germline V gene are MNHEY and SVGAGI. CDR3: CASKRGLSAYEQYF. In DNA form, the CDR3 reads TGTGCCAGCAAACGAGGACTGTCTGCCTACGAGCAGTACTTC.

The chain employs TRBV4-1 and TRBJ2-5; 10 bases match TRBD2. Unmatched junction bases numbered 11, after V lost 1 base and J lost 3 bases. This CDR3 is 18 amino acids long. In germline, CDR1 is MGHRA, CDR2 YSYEKL. The CDR3: CASSQAPSSGGRKETQYF. CDR3 in DNA: TGCGCCAGCAGCCAAGCCCCTTCTAGCGGGGGCCGAAAAGAGACCCAGTACTTC.

This chain uses TRBV13 with TRBJ2-3; D might be TRBD1 (5 bases). The length of the CDR3 is 15 residues. Germline V CDR1 and CDR2: PRHDT, FYEKMQ (reference sequence). Trimming pared 11 bases from V and 5 bases from J, leaving 23 bases between. The CDR3 spells CAGSRVFYFRDTQYF. CDR3 in DNA: TGTGCCGGATCCAGGGTATTTTATTTTAGAGATACGCAGTATTTT.

The chain couples TRBV5-1 to TRBJ1-2; perhaps TRBD1 as D (6 bases). The V gene's germline CDR1 is SGHRS and CDR2 YFSETQ. There are 14 residues in the CDR3. The V and J ends lost 4 bases and 2 bases respectively, with 12 bases between them. The CDR3 sequence: CASSDVGGNYGYTF. The CDR3 DNA is TGCGCCAGCAGCGATGTAGGGGGAAACTATGGCTACACCTTC.

J is TRBJ2-7 and V is TRBV7-3; 10 positions agree with TRBD1. The J segment lost 7 bases and the V segment lost 1 base, leaving 1 base of the junction unmatched. Germline loops: CDR1 SGHTA, CDR2 FQGTGA. This CDR3 comprises 13 residues. The CDR3 loop reads CASSLMGQGEQYF. Written as DNA, the CDR3 is TGTGCCAGCAGCTTAATGGGACAGGGGGAGCAGTACTTC.